The following is a T cell receptor (beta chain) sequence with its context. The source of the sample is a study of blood T cells in healthy people across ages. The authors ran a second PCR of about 6 to 11 cycles using a sample-barcoded 5' primer and a J-beta primer mix. A 12-random-nucleotide template-switch adaptor tagged each cDNA molecule. One entry per CDR3 protein results from TCRdb running MiXCR on the 5' RACE reads. The sample includes 750,000 to 1,000,000 distinct CDR3 sequences, about 27% of them seen just once. Per the germline V gene, CDR1 is MNHEY and CDR2 is SMNVEV (reference sequence). This CDR3 comprises 15 residues. Deletions cut 7 bases from V and 4 bases from J, with 16 bases between. These data were also reused for a study on T cells of mothers and their children.

Material for sequencing was blood. The source is a woman between 35 and 50 years old in good health. This chain joins TRBV27 and TRBJ2-2; a possible D gene is TRBD1 (6 bases). CDR3 sequence (DNA): TGTGCCAGCAAAAGGGACAAGGTCGTCACCGGGGAGCTGTTTTTT. Translating gives CASKRDKVVTGELFF.